This entry features one TCR beta chain sequence. The table came from immunoSEQ multiplex PCR; TCRdb's copy has only in-frame clones and leaves some out. The sample has roughly 120,000 clones; less than 85% are singletons. This CDR3 has 14 residues. V lost 2 bases to trimming and J lost 0 bases, with 8 bases between them. Germline-derived CDR1 and CDR2 are SGHDT and YYEEEE. The data belong to a study of blood T cell repertoires in COVID-19. V and J are TRBV5-6 and TRBJ1-1; perhaps TRBD1 as D (5 bases). The sample consisted of peripheral blood. The sequence came from a young man with acute or convalescent COVID-19. The CDR3 nucleotides are TGTGCCAGCAGCTTAGGGGTTATGAACACTGAAGCTTTCTTT. As protein: CASSLGVMNTEAFF. Variable domain in full (rest from reference TRBV5-6 and TRBJ1-1): DAGVTQSPTHLIKTRGQQVTLRCSPKSGHDTVSWYQQALGQGPQFIFQYYEEEERQRGNFPDRFSGHQFPNYSSELNVNALLLGDSALYLCASSLGVMNTEAFFGQGTRLTVV.